This is a list of T cell receptor beta chains from one sample in a study of blood T cell repertoires in COVID-19. The data were produced by immunoSEQ multiplex PCR, yet TCRdb's version contains in-frame clones alone and is incomplete. In the table there are over 150,000 clones, approximately 86% of which are singletons. The specimen sequenced was peripheral blood. The receptors stem from a woman older than 75 with COVID-19, enrolled during active disease. CDR3s include the opening cysteine and the closing phenylalanine or tryptophan. Fields, in order: CDR3 length, clone size, V gene, D gene, J gene, CDR3 protein, CDR3 DNA. A D gene is named only where the DNA matches it firmly. Size values are once, few and many counts, or a class for expanded clones, and some rows have none.

len: 16
abundance: -
v_gene: TRBV5-1
d_gene: TRBD1
j_gene: TRBJ2-2
CDR3aa: CASSFGTGVGPGELFF
CDR3nt: TGCGCCAGCAGCTTCGGGACAGGTGTTGGGCCCGGGGAGCTGTTTTTT

len: 11
abundance: -
v_gene: TRBV19
d_gene: -
j_gene: TRBJ1-1
CDR3aa: CASTPGIEAFF
CDR3nt: TGTGCCAGTACCCCAGGGATCGAAGCTTTCTTT

len: 15
abundance: few
v_gene: TRBV7-2
d_gene: TRBD2
j_gene: TRBJ2-7
CDR3aa: CASSLGLFREGEQYF
CDR3nt: TGTGCCAGCAGCTTAGGTCTTTTTCGGGAGGGGGAGCAGTACTTC

len: 15
abundance: -
v_gene: TRBV10-3
d_gene: TRBD2
j_gene: TRBJ2-1
CDR3aa: CAIRDVAGGPNEQFF
CDR3nt: TGTGCCATCAGAGACGTAGCGGGAGGACCCAATGAGCAGTTCTTC

len: 15
abundance: -
v_gene: TRBV6-5
d_gene: TRBD2
j_gene: TRBJ2-1
CDR3aa: CASSRGTSGFNEQFF
CDR3nt: TGTGCCAGCAGCCGAGGGACTAGCGGATTCAATGAGCAGTTCTTC

len: 14
abundance: -
v_gene: TRBV3-1/TRBV3-2
d_gene: TRBD1
j_gene: TRBJ2-7
CDR3aa: CASSGTGQGGEQYF
CDR3nt: TGTGCCAGCAGCGGAACAGGACAGGGGGGCGAGCAGTACTTC

len: 15
abundance: -
v_gene: TRBV2
d_gene: -
j_gene: TRBJ2-5
CDR3aa: CASSTGPGGEETQYF
CDR3nt: TGTGCCAGCAGTACTGGGCCCGGGGGAGAAGAGACCCAGTACTTC

len: 15
abundance: -
v_gene: TRBV3-1/TRBV3-2
d_gene: TRBD2
j_gene: TRBJ2-3
CDR3aa: CASSLKRESTDTQYF
CDR3nt: TGTGCCAGCAGCCTCAAGCGGGAGAGCACAGATACGCAGTATTTT

len: 13
abundance: few
v_gene: TRBV29-1
d_gene: -
j_gene: TRBJ2-7
CDR3aa: CSVGPSRAYEQYF
CDR3nt: TGCAGCGTGGGGCCATCCAGAGCCTACGAGCAGTACTTC

len: 14
abundance: -
v_gene: TRBV6-5
d_gene: TRBD1
j_gene: TRBJ2-7
CDR3aa: CASRKDRETYEQYF
CDR3nt: TGTGCCAGCAGGAAAGACAGGGAGACCTACGAGCAGTACTTC